These 25 T cell receptor beta chains came from one sample sequenced in a study of cytomegalovirus exposure and HLA in healthy donors. PCR primers comprised 60 Vbeta and 13 Jbeta primers. The method was immunoSEQ multiplex PCR; TCRdb's version includes in-frame clones alone and lacks a portion of them. The repertoire holds around 200,000 clones, 70% to 80% seen once, with 2% to 2.5% in the top ten. Material: PBMCs. The receptors were sampled from a woman aged 45 to 65 in good health and CMV-seronegative.

This clone was found once. The same CDR3 is also encoded by other DNA sequences in this sample. The chain has TRBV11-2 and TRBJ2-5; 9 bases align to TRBD2. The CDR3 has 14 amino acids. Trimming removed 3 bases from V and 3 bases from J; junction bases left unmatched: 2. Germline V CDR1 and CDR2: SGHAT, FQNNGV. The CDR3 coding sequence is TGTGCCAGCAGCTTGGGACTAGCTAAAGAGACCCAGTACTTC. This translates into CASSLGLAKETQYF.

V is TRBV28 and J is TRBJ1-4; 9 bases are a match to TRBD1. Per germline, CDR1 MDHEN and CDR2 SYDVKM. V lost 6 bases and J lost 4; bases outside the gene matches: 9. The CDR3 is 16 amino acids. The CDR3 DNA reads TGTGCCAGCAGCTCCCTCCGGGACAGGGATAATGAAAAACTGTTTTTT. It translates to CASSSLRDRDNEKLFF. Supplemented by reference TRBV28 and TRBJ1-4, the full variable domain reads DVKVTQSSRYLVKRTGEKVFLECVQDMDHENMFWYRQDPGLGLRLIYFSYDVKMKEKGDIPEGYSVSREKKERFSLILESASTNQTSMYLCASSSLRDRDNEKLFFGSGTQLSVL.

The chain recombines TRBV6-6 with TRBJ2-3; 11 positions agree with TRBD2. Germline values: CDR1 MNHNY, CDR2 SVGAGI (reference sequence). The trim removed 5 bases at V and 2 bases at J, leaving 3 bases unmatched. The CDR3 has 15 amino acids. The CDR3 spells CASSQLAGATDTQYF. The CDR3 region has the DNA TGTGCCAGCAGTCAACTAGCGGGGGCCACAGATACGCAGTATTTT.

This clone showed up just once. This chain uses TRBV11-3 with TRBJ2-3, with 7 bases aligning to TRBD1. CDR3 length: 16 amino acids. V shed 4 bases, J shed 1 base, and the junction held 8 bases outside the gene matches. In germline, CDR1 is SGHNT, CDR2 YENEEA. CDR3 region: CASSSRQGLGTDTQYF. CDR3 DNA: TGTGCCAGCAGCTCAAGACAGGGATTGGGCACAGATACGCAGTATTTT.

The chain carries TRBV5-5 and TRBJ1-2; D is uncertain. CDR1 and CDR2 from the germline V gene are SGHKS and YYEKEE (reference sequence). V was trimmed by 0 bases and J by 4 bases, leaving 10 bases between them. This CDR3 spans 14 amino acids. The CDR3 coding sequence is TGTGCCAGCAGCTTGGAAGGTCTAGTCTATGGCTACACCTTC. This encodes CASSLEGLVYGYTF. Together with reference TRBV5-5 and TRBJ1-2, the CDR3 gives the full variable domain: DAGVTQSPTHLIKTRGQQVTLRCSPISGHKSVSWYQQVLGQGPQFIFQYYEKEERGRGNFPDRFSARQFPNYSSELNVNALLLGDSALYLCASSLEGLVYGYTFGSGTRLTVV.

The chain recombines TRBV28 with TRBJ2-7; unclear D gene. The CDR3 covers 13 residues. The V end lost 4 bases, the J end lost 3 bases, and 10 bases lay between the germline ends. The V gene's germline CDR1 is MDHEN and CDR2 SYDVKM. The CDR3 nucleotides are TGTGCCAGCAGTTCCCCCCCCGGCTACGAGCAGTACTTC. It translates to CASSSPPGYEQYF.

The V gene is TRBV28, the J gene TRBJ1-5; D is perhaps TRBD1 (5 bases). The CDR3 spans 17 residues. Germline V gives CDR1 MDHEN, CDR2 SYDVKM. V was trimmed by 2 bases and J by 4 bases, leaving 18 bases between them. The CDR3 DNA sequence: TGTGCCAGCAGTTTAAGGCAGGGAATCGTTGGTAATCAGCCCCAGCATTTT. Amino acid sequence: CASSLRQGIVGNQPQHF.

This clone is a singleton in its sample. The chain has TRBV7-2 and TRBJ1-5; weak D call: TRBD1 (6 bases). Between the trimmed V and J ends, which lost 1 base and 1 base, there was a span of 8 bases. CDR3 length equals 15 residues. Germline V gene data show CDR1 as SGHTA and CDR2 as FQGNSA. CDR3 loop: CASSLGRGSNQPQHF. As DNA, the CDR3 is TGTGCCAGCAGCTTAGGTAGGGGGAGCAATCAGCCCCAGCATTTT.

The chain couples TRBV5-4 to TRBJ2-1; 8 nucleotides line up with TRBD2. Germline CDR1 and CDR2: SGHNT and YYREEE (reference sequence). V gave up 4 bases and J gave up 4 bases; unmatched junction bases: 7. The CDR3 length is 15 residues. This CDR3 is CASSPPGLEYNEQFF. The CDR3 nucleotides are TGTGCCAGCAGCCCACCGGGACTAGAGTACAATGAGCAGTTCTTC.

Regarding this clone: This CDR3 fails to terminate in the conserved phenylalanine or tryptophan, so it likely reflects a read error. The chain recombines TRBV6-5 with TRBJ2-7; maybe TRBD2 (6 bases). The germline V gene encodes CDR1 MNHEY and CDR2 SVGAGI. The CDR3 has 16 residues. The V gene lost 4 bases and the J gene lost 3 bases, with 19 bases spanning the gap. The CDR3 loop is CASSSLGGASVYEQYL. The CDR3 DNA sequence: TGTGCCAGCAGTTCCTTGGGAGGAGCATCCGTCTACGAGCAGTACCTC.

The CDR3 loop is CASSSTYEDRERLDEQYF. CDR3 bases: TGTGCCAGCAGCTCGACGTACGAAGACAGGGAACGACTGGACGAGCAGTACTTC. V gene TRBV11-3 combines with J gene TRBJ2-7; 7 bases are a match to TRBD1. The germline V gene has CDR1 SGHNT and CDR2 YENEEA. This CDR3 has 18 amino acids. V shed 4 bases, J shed 5 bases, and the junction held 20 bases outside the gene matches.

The V gene is TRBV27, the J gene TRBJ2-2; 8 bases line up with TRBD2. The V and J ends lost 6 bases and 5 bases, in that order; junction bases with no gene match: 2. CDR1 and CDR2 (germline): MNHEY, SMNVEV (reference sequence). The CDR3 spans 13 residues. The DNA for the CDR3 is TGTGCCAGCAGCGGGGGGGTTACCGGGGAGCTGTTTTTT. Residues: CASSGGVTGELFF.

The chain recombines TRBV7-2 with TRBJ1-5; TRBD1 is a possible D gene (5 bases). Germline V lookup: CDR1 SGHTA, CDR2 FQGNSA. Trimming took off 2 bases at V and 1 base at J, with 15 bases between the two ends. The CDR3 runs 17 residues. This CDR3 reads CASSLTGGGGSNQPQHF. CDR3 bases: TGTGCCAGCAGCTTAACGGGCGGGGGGGGGAGCAATCAGCCCCAGCATTTT.

The rearrangement uses TRBV30 and TRBJ2-5; 8 positions agree with TRBD1. The better agreement between TRBJ2-7 and the DNA end casts doubt on the J call. The CDR3 has 12 residues. The germline gives CDR1 GTSNPN, CDR2 SVGIG (reference sequence). CDR3 nucleotide sequence: TGTGCCTTGACAGGGGAGAACTACGAGCAGTACTTC. The encoded protein is CALTGENYEQYF.

The gene calls are TRBV5-1 and TRBJ2-3; D not certain. The CDR3 consists of 16 residues. Germline CDR1 is SGHRS and CDR2 is YFSETQ. Between the trimmed V and J ends, which lost 0 bases and 6 bases, there was a span of 17 bases. CDR3 bases: TGCGCCAGCAGCTTGGGTGTTAGCCTCCTCGCGGATACGCAGTATTTT. Amino acids: CASSLGVSLLADTQYF. The whole variable domain, remainder taken from reference TRBV5-1 and TRBJ2-3, is KAGVTQTPRYLIKTRGQQVTLSCSPISGHRSVSWYQQTPGQGLQFLFEYFSETQRNKGNFPGRFSGRQFSNSRSEMNVSTLELGDSALYLCASSLGVSLLADTQYFGPGTRLTVL.

The chain recombines TRBV7-8 with TRBJ2-7, with 11 bases identical to TRBD2. CDR1 is SGHVS, CDR2 FQNEAQ, per germline. V was clipped by 0 bases and J by 3 bases; unmatched bases: 7. CDR3 length: 17 residues. This CDR3 reads CASSLASSGRTLYEQYF. In DNA form, the CDR3 reads TGTGCCAGCAGCTTAGCGTCTAGCGGGAGGACCCTCTACGAGCAGTACTTC. The full variable domain, rest sourced from reference TRBV7-8 and TRBJ2-7, is GAGVSQSPRYKVAKRGQDVALRCDPISGHVSLFWYQQALGQGPEFLTYFQNEAQLDKSGLPSDRFFAERPEGSVSTLKIQRTQQEDSAVYLCASSLASSGRTLYEQYFGPGTRLTVT.

The chain has TRBV25-1 and TRBJ2-2; D is unresolved. V shed 10 bases and J shed 4 bases, with 16 bases lying between them. The CDR3 extends over 14 amino acids. The germline gives CDR1 MGHDK, CDR2 SYGVNS. CDR3 sequence (DNA): TGTGCCAAGAGGTTGGCGAAAAGCACCGGGGAGCTGTTTTTT. Translation gives CAKRLAKSTGELFF.

The V call is TRBV6-5, the J call TRBJ1-1; a possible D gene is TRBD1 (6 bases). The germline CDR1 and CDR2 sequences are MNHEY and SVGAGI. The V end was cut by 10 bases, the J end by 6 bases, with 18 bases between. The CDR3 consists of 13 residues. The CDR3 DNA reads as TGTGCCACCATGAGGGGGAAGGCGTCTGAAGCTTTCTTT. Its protein product is CATMRGKASEAFF.

This clone showed up just a few times. The J gene is TRBJ2-6, the V gene TRBV6-4, with TRBD1 matching over 9 bases. After removal of 5 bases from V and 0 bases from J, the junction contained 2 bases not matched to a gene. The CDR3 extends over 16 amino acids. Germline CDR1 reads MRHNA; CDR2 reads SNTAGT. The CDR3 protein is CASSPQGASGANVLTF. DNA of the CDR3: TGTGCCAGCAGTCCACAGGGGGCCTCTGGGGCCAACGTCCTGACTTTC.

This sequence joins TRBV6-4 and TRBJ2-4; D might be TRBD1 (5 bases). Looked up from germline, CDR1 is MRHNA and CDR2 is SNTAGT. The length of the CDR3 is 15 residues. Trimming stripped 5 bases from V and 0 bases from J, with 11 bases between. CDR3 coding DNA: TGTGCCAGCAGTCCGGACAACCTAGCCAAAAACATTCAGTACTTC. Its protein is CASSPDNLAKNIQYF.

The rearrangement joins TRBV5-1 to TRBJ1-1; perhaps TRBD1 as D (5 bases). Germline V gene data show CDR1 as SGHRS and CDR2 as YFSETQ. The CDR3 is 14 residues long. Trimming left V 4 bases short and J 1 base short, with 11 bases between. For the CDR3, the DNA is TGCGCCAGCAGCGGACGTACAGGGAACACTGAAGCTTTCTTT. It encodes CASSGRTGNTEAFF.

In this sample, this clone turned up once. The CDR3 DNA reads as TGTGCCAGCAGTCCGGACACCTTCTACAATGAGCAGTTCTTC. Protein product: CASSPDTFYNEQFF. The chain couples TRBV28 to TRBJ2-1; possibly TRBD1 for D (5 bases). CDR3 length: 14 residues. Germline CDR1 and CDR2: MDHEN and SYDVKM. Trimming cost V 5 bases and J 3 bases, with 11 bases left between them.

This clone was seen just once. V and J are TRBV7-3 and TRBJ2-3; 8 bases match TRBD2. Germline trimming cut 5 bases from V and 0 bases from J; bases unmatched to any gene: 16. The CDR3 has 19 amino acids. The germline V gene has CDR1 SGHTA and CDR2 FQGTGA. The CDR3 DNA is TGTGCCAGCAGCGACCCAAGCGGGAGCAGACAGCCCAGCACAGATACGCAGTATTTT. It specifies CASSDPSGSRQPSTDTQYF.

CDR3 in amino acids: CASSWDREYYGYTF. The CDR3 DNA reads as TGTGCCAGCAGTTGGGACAGGGAGTACTATGGCTACACCTTC. The chain links TRBV28 to TRBJ1-2; 9 bases align to TRBD1. The CDR3 has 14 amino acids. Germline loops: CDR1 MDHEN, CDR2 SYDVKM. V was clipped by 4 bases and J by 3 bases; unmatched bases: 3.

The V gene is TRBV11-2, the J gene TRBJ2-7, with D perhaps matching TRBD1 (6 bases). Germline V CDR1 and CDR2: SGHAT, FQNNGV. V was trimmed by 5 bases and J by 3 bases, leaving 11 bases between them. CDR3 size: 13 residues. The CDR3 here is CASSRDTNYEQYF. In nucleotides, the CDR3 is TGTGCCAGCAGCCGGGACACAAACTACGAGCAGTACTTC.